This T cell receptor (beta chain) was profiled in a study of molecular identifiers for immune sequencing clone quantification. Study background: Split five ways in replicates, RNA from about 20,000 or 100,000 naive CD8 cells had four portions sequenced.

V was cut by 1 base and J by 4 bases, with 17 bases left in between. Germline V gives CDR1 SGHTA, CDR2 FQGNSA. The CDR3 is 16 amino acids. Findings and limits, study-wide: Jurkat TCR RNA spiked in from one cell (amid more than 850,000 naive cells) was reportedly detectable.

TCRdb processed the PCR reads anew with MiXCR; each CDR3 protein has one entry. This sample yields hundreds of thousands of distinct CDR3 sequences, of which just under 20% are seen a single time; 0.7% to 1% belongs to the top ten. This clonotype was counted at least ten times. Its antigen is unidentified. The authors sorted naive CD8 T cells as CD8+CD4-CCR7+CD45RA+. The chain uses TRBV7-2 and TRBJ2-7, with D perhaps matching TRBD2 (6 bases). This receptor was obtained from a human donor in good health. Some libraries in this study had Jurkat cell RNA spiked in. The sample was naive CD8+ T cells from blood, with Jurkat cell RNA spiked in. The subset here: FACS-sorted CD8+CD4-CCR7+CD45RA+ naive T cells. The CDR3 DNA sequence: TGTGCCAGCAGCTTAGAAGGGCTAGCGAGTGGTTACGAGCAGTACTTC. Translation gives CASSLEGLASGYEQYF. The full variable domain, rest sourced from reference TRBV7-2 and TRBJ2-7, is GAGVSQSPSNKVTEKGKDVELRCDPISGHTALYWYRQSLGQGLEFLIYFQGNSAPDKSGLPSDRFSAERTGGSVSTLTIQRTQQEDSAVYLCASSLEGLASGYEQYFGPGTRLTVT.